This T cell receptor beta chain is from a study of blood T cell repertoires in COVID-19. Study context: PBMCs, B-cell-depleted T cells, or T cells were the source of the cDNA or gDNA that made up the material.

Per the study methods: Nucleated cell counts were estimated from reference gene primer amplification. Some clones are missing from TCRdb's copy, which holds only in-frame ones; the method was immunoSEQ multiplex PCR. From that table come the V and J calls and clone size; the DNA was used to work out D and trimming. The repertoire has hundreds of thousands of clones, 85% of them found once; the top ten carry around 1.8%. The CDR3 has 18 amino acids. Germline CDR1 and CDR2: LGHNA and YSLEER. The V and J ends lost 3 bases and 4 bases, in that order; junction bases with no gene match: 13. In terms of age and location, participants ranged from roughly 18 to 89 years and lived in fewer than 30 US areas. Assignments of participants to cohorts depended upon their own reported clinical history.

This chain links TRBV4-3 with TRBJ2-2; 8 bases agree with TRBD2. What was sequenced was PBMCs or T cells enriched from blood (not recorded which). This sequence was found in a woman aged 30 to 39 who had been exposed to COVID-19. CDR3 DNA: TGCGCCAGCAGCCAGGCTGGTCACACGGGGGGGCGCACCGGGGAGCTGTTTTTT. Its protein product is CASSQAGHTGGRTGELFF.